This note documents a single T cell receptor beta chain sequence. Its target is not known. PCR used 60 Vbeta primers and 13 Jbeta primers. Libraries were prepared by immunoSEQ multiplex PCR; TCRdb keeps only in-frame clonotypes and omits some of them. The sample shows 150,000 to 160,000 clones, over 70% of them seen only once. This sample was included in a study of cytomegalovirus exposure and HLA in healthy donors. Study conclusions and caveats: Common viral pathogens were later found to be apparently linked to several of the most significant clusters. According to the study, 150 to 200 TCR beta chains were cytomegalovirus-associated. In a later analysis, across HLA loci, associated TCR counts were highest for DRB1, lowest for HLA-C. Reported results showed that the classifier diagnosed cytomegalovirus status with high specificity and sensitivity.

Germline CDR1 SQVTM, CDR2 ANQGSEA. The CDR3 contains 13 residues. With 6 bases clipped from V and 5 bases from J, the junction kept 5 bases outside the gene matches. Sequencing input: PBMCs. V and J are TRBV29-1 and TRBJ1-1; 11 positions agree with TRBD1. This clonotype originated in a man in his thirties or forties in good health and CMV-seronegative. CDR3 nucleotide sequence: TGCAGCGTCGCCGGGACAGGGGGGACTGAAGCTTTCTTT. Protein sequence: CSVAGTGGTEAFF.